This TCR beta chain is drawn from a study of technical replicates of blood from a handful of donors. Measured with immunoSEQ multiplex PCR; TCRdb has only the in-frame clones, and not every one. Altogether around 50,000 clones are present, 90% to 95% being singletons, with the ten largest covering over 0.2%. Trimming stripped 5 bases from V and 7 bases from J, with 18 bases between. The CDR3 has 15 amino acids. The germline gives CDR1 MDHEN, CDR2 SYDVKM. Sequencing input: T cells isolated from PBMCs. This sequence was found in a human donor in good health. The rearrangement joins TRBV28 to TRBJ1-5; possible D gene TRBD1, 5 bases. This CDR3 is CASSADRGNMQPQHF. The CDR3 coding sequence is TGTGCCAGCAGTGCCGATAGGGGTAATATGCAGCCCCAGCATTTT.